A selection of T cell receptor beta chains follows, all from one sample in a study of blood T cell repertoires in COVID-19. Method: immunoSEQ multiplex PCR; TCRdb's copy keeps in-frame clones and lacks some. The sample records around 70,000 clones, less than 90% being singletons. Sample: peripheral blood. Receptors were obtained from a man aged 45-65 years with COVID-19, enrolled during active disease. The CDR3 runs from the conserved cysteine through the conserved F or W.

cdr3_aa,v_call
CASSPQREGPSYEQYF,TRBV18
CASSQPQGRDGYTF,TRBV3-1/TRBV3-2
CASSLQLSPYEQYF,TRBV7-2
CASSSLGDRGNEQYF,TRBV6-5
CASSPRLAGGPLSYNEQFF,TRBV11-2
CATSDPGQGSQPQHF,TRBV24-1
CASSSGSSHGTSGRRHEQYF,TRBV28
CASSQRGRGFGELFF,TRBV3-1/TRBV3-2
CASSLRDRTYNEQFF,TRBV11-2
CASTLWGVGNTIYF,TRBV7-2
CASSLRIGTGTYEQYF,TRBV27
CASSNGQGHTEAFF,TRBV21-1
CASTTFGQSNEKLFF,TRBV28
CASTLGVPTGELFF,TRBV5-6
CATTPGGPSNEQFF,TRBV24-1
CASSYSNRGPTSPLHF,TRBV6-5
CASSLGNLWEETQYF,TRBV27
CASSPRLAGALYNEQFF,TRBV4-2
CASRGQGDTEAFF,TRBV7-9
CASSPRTSSGNTIYF,TRBV3-1/TRBV3-2
CASSARGDGSSYGYTF,TRBV9
CASSLGASGRVAYNEQFF,TRBV7-3
CASSPQTGAHAEQFF,TRBV18
CASSFLAGESGGSYNEQFF,TRBV7-2
CASSTFRAGELFF,TRBV19
CASSLGGGRASYNEQFF,TRBV7-2
CASSLMDRYGGAGETQYF,TRBV5-4
CASSDRTRGGETQYF,TRBV4-2
CASSLLHTGGPATNEKLFF,TRBV7-9
CASSQMSQGTEAFF,TRBV4-3
CASSFAGEETQYF,TRBV5-4
CASRHRQGTYEQYF,TRBV19
CASSLEGLLAGESYEQYF,TRBV5-1
CASSQGTGGNYGYTF,TRBV3-1/TRBV3-2
CASSQGQGDEQYF,TRBV5-1
CASSLVGVGEQFF,TRBV5-6
CASSLAAAGTPNSGNTIYF,TRBV7-2
CASSEIPGQGGNQPQHF,TRBV10-2